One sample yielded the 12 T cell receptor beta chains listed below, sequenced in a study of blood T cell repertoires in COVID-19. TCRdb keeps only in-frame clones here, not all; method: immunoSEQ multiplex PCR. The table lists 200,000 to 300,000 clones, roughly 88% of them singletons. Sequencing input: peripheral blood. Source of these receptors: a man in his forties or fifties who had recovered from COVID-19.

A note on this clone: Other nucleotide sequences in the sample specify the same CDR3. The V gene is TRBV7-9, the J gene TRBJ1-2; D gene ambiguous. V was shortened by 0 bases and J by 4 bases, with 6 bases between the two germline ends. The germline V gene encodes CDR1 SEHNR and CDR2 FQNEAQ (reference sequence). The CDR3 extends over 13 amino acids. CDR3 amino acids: CASSLATSYGYTF. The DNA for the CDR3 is TGTGCCAGCAGCTTAGCAACTAGCTATGGCTACACCTTC.

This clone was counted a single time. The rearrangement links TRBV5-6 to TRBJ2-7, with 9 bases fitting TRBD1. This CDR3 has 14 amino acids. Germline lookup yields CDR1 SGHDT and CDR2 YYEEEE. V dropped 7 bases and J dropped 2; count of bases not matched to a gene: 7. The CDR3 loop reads CASATGQGAYEQYF. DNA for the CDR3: TGTGCCAGCGCAACGGGACAGGGAGCCTACGAGCAGTACTTC.

CDR3 protein: CASSPEGSYGYTF. CDR3 in DNA: TGTGCCAGCAGCCCTGAGGGCAGCTATGGCTACACCTTC. The V call is TRBV11-3, the J call TRBJ1-2; unclear D gene. CDR1 and CDR2 (germline): SGHNT, YENEEA. Deletions cut 5 bases from V and 4 bases from J, with 11 bases between. The CDR3 is made up of 13 amino acids.

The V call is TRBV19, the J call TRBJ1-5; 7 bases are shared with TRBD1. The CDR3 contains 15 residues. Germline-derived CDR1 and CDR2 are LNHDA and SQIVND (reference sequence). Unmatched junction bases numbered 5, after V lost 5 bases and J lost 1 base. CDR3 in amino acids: CASSPAGQSNQPQHF. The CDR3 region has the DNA TGTGCCAGTAGTCCGGCGGGACAGAGCAATCAGCCCCAGCATTTT. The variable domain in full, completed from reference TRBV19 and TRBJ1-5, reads DGGITQSPKYLFRKEGQNVTLSCEQNLNHDAMYWYRQDPGQGLRLIYYSQIVNDFQKGDIAEGYSVSREKKESFPLTVTSAQKNPTAFYLCASSPAGQSNQPQHFGDGTRLSIL.

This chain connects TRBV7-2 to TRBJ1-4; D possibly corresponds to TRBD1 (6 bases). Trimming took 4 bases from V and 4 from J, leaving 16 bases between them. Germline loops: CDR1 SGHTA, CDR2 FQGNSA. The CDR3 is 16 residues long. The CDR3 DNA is TGTGCCAGCAGCTCCGGACAGTTTAGTGGTAATGAAAAACTGTTTTTT. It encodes CASSSGQFSGNEKLFF.

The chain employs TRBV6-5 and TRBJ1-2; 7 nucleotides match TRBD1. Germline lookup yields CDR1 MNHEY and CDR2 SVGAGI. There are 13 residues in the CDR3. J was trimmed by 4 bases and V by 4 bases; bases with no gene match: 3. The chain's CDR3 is CASSFTGAYGYTF. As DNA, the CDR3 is TGTGCCAGCAGTTTCACAGGGGCCTATGGCTACACCTTC.

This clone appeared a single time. In nucleotides, the CDR3 is TGTGCCAGCAGCCCGAATCCGGGGGAGCACACAGATACGCAGTATTTT. Translating gives CASSPNPGEHTDTQYF. The chain combines TRBV13 with TRBJ2-3; maybe TRBD2 (6 bases). The CDR3 contains 16 residues. Trimming removed 5 bases at V and 2 bases at J, with 17 bases between. Per germline, CDR1 PRHDT and CDR2 FYEKMQ (reference sequence).

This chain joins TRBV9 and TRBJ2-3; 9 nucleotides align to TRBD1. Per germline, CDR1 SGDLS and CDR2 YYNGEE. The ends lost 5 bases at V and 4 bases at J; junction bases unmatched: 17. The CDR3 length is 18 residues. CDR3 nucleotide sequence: TGTGCCAGCAGAGGACGGACAGGGGTGCGGGAGAGCGCAGATACGCAGTATTTT. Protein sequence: CASRGRTGVRESADTQYF.

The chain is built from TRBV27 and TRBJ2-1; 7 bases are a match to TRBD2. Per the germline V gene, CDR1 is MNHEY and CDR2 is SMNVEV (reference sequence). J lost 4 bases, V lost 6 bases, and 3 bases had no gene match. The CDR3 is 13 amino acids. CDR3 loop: CASSGLGYNEQFF. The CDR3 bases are TGTGCCAGCAGCGGACTAGGATACAATGAGCAGTTCTTC.

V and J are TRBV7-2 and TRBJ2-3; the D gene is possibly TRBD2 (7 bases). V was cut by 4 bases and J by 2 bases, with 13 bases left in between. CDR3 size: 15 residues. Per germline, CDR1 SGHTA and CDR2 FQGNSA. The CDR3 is CASSWGGRPTDTQYF. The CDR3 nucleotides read TGTGCCAGCAGCTGGGGGGGGCGGCCCACAGATACGCAGTATTTT. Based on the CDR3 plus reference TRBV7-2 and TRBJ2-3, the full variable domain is GAGVSQSPSNKVTEKGKDVELRCDPISGHTALYWYRQSLGQGLEFLIYFQGNSAPDKSGLPSDRFSAERTGGSVSTLTIQRTQQEDSAVYLCASSWGGRPTDTQYFGPGTRLTVL.

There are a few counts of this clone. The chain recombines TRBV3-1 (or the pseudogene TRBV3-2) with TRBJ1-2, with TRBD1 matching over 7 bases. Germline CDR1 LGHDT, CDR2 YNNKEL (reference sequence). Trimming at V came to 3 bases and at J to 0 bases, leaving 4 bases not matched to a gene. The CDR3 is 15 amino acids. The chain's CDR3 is CASSQDRNTNYGYTF. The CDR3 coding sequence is TGTGCCAGCAGCCAGGACAGGAACACTAACTATGGCTACACCTTC.

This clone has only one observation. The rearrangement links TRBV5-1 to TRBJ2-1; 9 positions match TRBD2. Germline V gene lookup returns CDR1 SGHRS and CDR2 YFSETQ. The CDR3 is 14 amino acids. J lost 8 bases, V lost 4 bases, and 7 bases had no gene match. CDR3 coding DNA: TGCGCCAGCAGCGAATTAGCGGGAGCGGATGAGCAGTTCTTC. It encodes CASSELAGADEQFF.